There are many counts of the clone carrying this T cell receptor beta chain. For TCR beta, libraries came from iRepertoire HTBI primers and Arm-PCR of CDR3 regions. MiXCR was run by TCRdb on the multiplex PCR reads, yielding one entry per CDR3 protein. The sample has 530,000 or so distinct CDR3 sequences; about 13% are singletons. This sample stems from a study of regulatory T cells in long-lasting Graves disease. In the study overall: Under 3 months of antithyroid drugs had been taken by newly diagnosed Graves' patients.

In germline, CDR1 is MNHEY, CDR2 SMNVEV (reference sequence). V was trimmed by 3 bases and J by 6 bases, leaving 12 bases between them. The CDR3 sequence is 15 residues long. The time point is: newly diagnosed GD, antithyroid drugs for less than 3 months. RNA from PBMCs was the source of the TCR library. The sample also formed part of further work on T cells in Graves' hyperthyroidism and ophthalmopathy.

The sequenced sample was peripheral blood mononuclear cells (PBMCs), obtained at new diagnosis, from a patient treated with antithyroid drugs. The receptor was isolated from a man aged 25 to 45 with Graves disease. The rearrangement links TRBV27 to TRBJ1-6; D may be TRBD1 (5 bases). CDR3 in amino acids: CASSFRETINSPLHF. The CDR3 DNA is TGTGCCAGCAGTTTCAGGGAAACCATTAATTCACCCCTCCACTTT.